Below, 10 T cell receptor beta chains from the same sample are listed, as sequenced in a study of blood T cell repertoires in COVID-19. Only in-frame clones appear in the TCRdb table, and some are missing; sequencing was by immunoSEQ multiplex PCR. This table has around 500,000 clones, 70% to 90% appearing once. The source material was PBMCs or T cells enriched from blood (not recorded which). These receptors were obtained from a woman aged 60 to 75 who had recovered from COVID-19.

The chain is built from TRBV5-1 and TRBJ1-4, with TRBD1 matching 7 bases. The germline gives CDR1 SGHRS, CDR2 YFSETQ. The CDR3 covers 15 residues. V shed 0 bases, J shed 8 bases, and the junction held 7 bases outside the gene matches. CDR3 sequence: CASSLEGTVGEKLFF. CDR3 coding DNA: TGCGCCAGCAGCTTGGAAGGGACAGTCGGCGAAAAACTGTTTTTT.

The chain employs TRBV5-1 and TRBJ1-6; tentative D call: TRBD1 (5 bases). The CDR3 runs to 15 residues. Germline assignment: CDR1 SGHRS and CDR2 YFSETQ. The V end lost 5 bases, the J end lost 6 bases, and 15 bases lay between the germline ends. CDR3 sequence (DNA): TGCGCCAGCAGTTTCGTGGGGGGGGGTAATTCACCCCTCCACTTT. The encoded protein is CASSFVGGGNSPLHF.

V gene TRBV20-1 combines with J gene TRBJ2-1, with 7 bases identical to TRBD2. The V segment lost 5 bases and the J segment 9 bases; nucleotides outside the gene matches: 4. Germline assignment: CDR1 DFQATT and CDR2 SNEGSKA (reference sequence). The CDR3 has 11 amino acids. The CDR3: CSAPTSLEQFF. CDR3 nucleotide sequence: TGCAGTGCTCCGACTAGCCTTGAGCAGTTCTTC.

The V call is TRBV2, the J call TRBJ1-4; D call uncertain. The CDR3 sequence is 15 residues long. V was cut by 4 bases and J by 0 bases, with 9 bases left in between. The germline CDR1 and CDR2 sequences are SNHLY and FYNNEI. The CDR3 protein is CASSVAGATNEKLFF. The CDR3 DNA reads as TGTGCCAGCAGTGTGGCGGGTGCAACTAATGAAAAACTGTTTTTT.

The CDR3 spells CASSPGTSGGAGEQFF. The DNA of the CDR3 is TGTGCCAGCAGTCCCGGGACTAGCGGGGGGGCAGGGGAGCAGTTCTTC. This chain links TRBV3-1 (or the pseudogene TRBV3-2) with TRBJ2-1, with TRBD2 matching over 16 bases. The CDR3 runs 16 residues. Germline loops: CDR1 LGHDT, CDR2 YNNKEL (reference sequence). V lost 6 bases and J lost 10; bases outside the gene matches: 9.

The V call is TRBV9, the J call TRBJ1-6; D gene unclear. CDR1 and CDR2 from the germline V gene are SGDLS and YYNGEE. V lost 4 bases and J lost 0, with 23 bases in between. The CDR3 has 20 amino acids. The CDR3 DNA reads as TGTGCCAGCAGCTCTCCCCCAGGCGGCGCGGGTCTCTCCTATAATTCACCCCTCCACTTT. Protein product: CASSSPPGGAGLSYNSPLHF.

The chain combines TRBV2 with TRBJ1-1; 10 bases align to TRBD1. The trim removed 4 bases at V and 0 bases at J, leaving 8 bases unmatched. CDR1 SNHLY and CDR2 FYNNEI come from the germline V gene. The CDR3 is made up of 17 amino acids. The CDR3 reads CASSGTGGEMVNTEAFF. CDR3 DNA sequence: TGTGCCAGCAGTGGGACAGGGGGGGAGATGGTGAACACTGAAGCTTTCTTT. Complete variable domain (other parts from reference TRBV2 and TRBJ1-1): EPEVTQTPSHQVTQMGQEVILRCVPISNHLYFYWYRQILGQKVEFLVSFYNNEISEKSEIFDDQFSVERPDGSNFTLKIRSTKLEDSAMYFCASSGTGGEMVNTEAFFGQGTRLTVV.

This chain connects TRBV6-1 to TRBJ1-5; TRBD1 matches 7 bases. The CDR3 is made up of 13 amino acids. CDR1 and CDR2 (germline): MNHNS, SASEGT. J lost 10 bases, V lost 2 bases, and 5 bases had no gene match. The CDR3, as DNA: TGTGCCAGCAGTGAAATCCAGGGGGATCCCCAGCATTTT. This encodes CASSEIQGDPQHF.

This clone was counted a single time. The CDR3 region is CASRSEEGAKGYTF. The CDR3, as DNA: TGTGCCAGCAGATCCGAGGAGGGGGCGAAAGGCTACACCTTC. The rearrangement uses TRBV6-5 and TRBJ1-2, with 7 bases matching TRBD1. This CDR3 has 14 residues. Trimming took 6 bases from V and 8 from J; bases not matched to a gene: 12. Germline V gene sequence: CDR1 MNHEY, CDR2 SVGAGI.

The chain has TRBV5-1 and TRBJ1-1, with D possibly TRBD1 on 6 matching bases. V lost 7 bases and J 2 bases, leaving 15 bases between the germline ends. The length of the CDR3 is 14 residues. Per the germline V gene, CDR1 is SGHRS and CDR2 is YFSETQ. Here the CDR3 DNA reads TGCGCCAGCCGAGGGGGACTAAAAAACACTGAAGCTTTCTTT. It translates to CASRGGLKNTEAFF.